This is a list of T cell receptor beta chains from one sample in a study of control samples from healthy donors and cancer patients. Data came from immunoSEQ multiplex PCR; TCRdb stores just in-frame clones and leaves some out. The sample shows just under 65,000 clones, 70% to 90% of them seen only once. The source material was blood. These receptors originate from a man aged 35 to 55 in good health. Each CDR3 is given with its conserved first and last residue. Fields, in order: clone size, D gene, J gene, V gene, CDR3 protein, CDR3 DNA. A D gene is named only where the DNA matches it firmly. Clone size, where shown, is once, few, many, or a class for clones that have expanded.

>NA|NA|TRBJ1-6|TRBV30
CACRGRAHSPLHF
TGTGCCTGCCGGGGCAGGGCCCATTCACCCCTCCACTTT
>NA|NA|TRBJ2-5|TRBV3-1/TRBV3-2
CASSRDSGGHETQYF
TGTGCCAGCAGCCGGGACTCGGGGGGCCATGAGACCCAGTACTTC
>NA|TRBD2|TRBJ2-3|TRBV9
CASSVEGTTTDTQYF
TGTGCCAGCAGCGTAGAAGGGACTACCACAGATACGCAGTATTTT
>NA|NA|TRBJ2-5|TRBV29-1
CSVEARQETQYF
TGCAGCGTTGAAGCGAGACAAGAGACCCAGTACTTC
>NA|NA|TRBJ1-5|TRBV9
CASSPGGEGQPQHF
TGTGCCAGCAGCCCAGGAGGGGAGGGTCAGCCCCAGCATTTT
>NA|TRBD1|TRBJ1-1|TRBV5-1
CASSFPSRDRGRENTEAFF
TGCGCCAGCAGCTTCCCGAGCCGGGACAGGGGGCGGGAGAACACTGAAGCTTTCTTT
>NA|TRBD2|TRBJ2-1|TRBV18
CASSRTVIPTSGYNEQFF
TGTGCCAGCTCCCGAACCGTTATCCCGACTAGCGGATACAATGAGCAGTTCTTC
>NA|NA|TRBJ1-4|TRBV5-5
CASSPGGTGGEKLFF
TGTGCCAGCAGCCCGGGAGGGACCGGGGGTGAAAAACTGTTTTTT
>NA|TRBD2|TRBJ2-1|TRBV5-4
CASSLTSDLYNEQFF
TGTGCCAGCAGCTTGACTAGCGATCTCTACAATGAGCAGTTCTTC
>NA|NA|TRBJ1-4|TRBV3-1/TRBV3-2
CASSQEWSLGEKLFF
TGTGCCAGCAGCCAAGAGTGGTCTCTCGGGGAAAAACTGTTTTTT
>NA|NA|TRBJ2-5|TRBV24-1
CATSGEETQYF
TGTGCCACCAGCGGGGAAGAGACCCAGTACTTC
>NA|NA|TRBJ2-1|TRBV12-3/TRBV12-4
CASSYRDRNEQFF
TGTGCCAGCAGTTACAGGGATAGGAATGAGCAGTTCTTC
>NA|TRBD1|TRBJ2-7|TRBV6-5
CASSWDRDSYEQYF
TGTGCCAGCAGCTGGGACAGGGATTCCTACGAGCAGTACTTC
>NA|TRBD1|TRBJ2-1|TRBV7-2
CASSFHRGNEQFF
TGTGCCAGCAGCTTCCACAGGGGCAATGAGCAGTTCTTC
>NA|TRBD2|TRBJ2-1|TRBV6-2/TRBV6-3
CASSYRGGLGNEQFF
TGTGCCAGCAGTTACCGCGGGGGGCTAGGCAATGAGCAGTTCTTC
>NA|TRBD1|TRBJ1-4|TRBV2
CASSEDRIAEKLFF
TGTGCCAGCAGTGAGGACAGGATAGCCGAAAAACTGTTTTTT
>few|NA|TRBJ1-5|TRBV19
CASIPRGGLYNQPQHF
TGTGCCAGTATCCCCCGAGGGGGATTATACAATCAGCCCCAGCATTTT
>NA|TRBD1|TRBJ1-3|TRBV11-2
CASSRTGVTEENTIYF
TGTGCCAGCAGCCGGACAGGGGTCACCGAGGAAAACACCATATATTTT
>NA|NA|TRBJ1-5|TRBV9
CASSVGAYNQPQHF
TGTGCCAGCAGCGTAGGAGCATACAATCAGCCCCAGCATTTT
>few|NA|TRBJ2-7|TRBV27
CASSLRSGKNYEQYF
TGTGCCAGCAGTTTACGTTCAGGGAAGAACTACGAGCAGTACTTC
>once|NA|TRBJ2-7|TRBV3-1/TRBV3-2
CASSQGGNRYEQYF
TGTGCCAGCAGCCAAGGCGGGAATCGCTACGAGCAGTACTTC
>NA|NA|TRBJ1-2|TRBV28
CASSLQDHYGYTF
TGTGCCAGCAGTCTACAGGACCACTATGGCTACACCTTC
>NA|NA|TRBJ1-5|TRBV7-8
CASSSGSDYRNQPQHF
TGTGCCAGCAGTTCGGGGTCGGATTATCGCAATCAGCCCCAGCATTTT
>NA|TRBD2|TRBJ2-1|TRBV2
CASSAGGAYNEQFF
TGTGCCAGCAGTGCCGGGGGGGCGTACAATGAGCAGTTCTTC
>NA|NA|TRBJ1-2|TRBV19
CASSRGGYYGYTF
TGTGCCAGTAGTCGGGGCGGCTACTATGGCTACACCTTC
>NA|TRBD1|TRBJ1-2|TRBV5-1
CASSRSVTGGGDGYTF
TGCGCCAGTAGCAGATCGGTGACAGGGGGCGGCGATGGCTACACCTTC
>once|NA|TRBJ2-7|TRBV28
CASSQPGLNSYEQYF
TGTGCCAGCAGTCAGCCGGGACTGAACTCCTACGAGCAGTACTTC
>NA|NA|TRBJ2-7|TRBV7-8
CASSLAANEQYF
TGTGCCAGCAGCTTAGCCGCGAACGAGCAGTACTTC
>NA|NA|TRBJ2-2|TRBV7-3
CASSPSGSGELFF
TGTGCCAGCAGCCCGAGCGGGTCCGGGGAGCTGTTTTTT
>NA|TRBD1|TRBJ1-1|TRBV29-1
CSVRGTGIAEAFF
TGCAGCGTGCGGGGGACAGGGATTGCTGAAGCTTTCTTT
>NA|NA|TRBJ2-2|TRBV29-1
CSSPTGTGELFF
TGCAGCTCCCCAACGGGAACAGGGGAGCTGTTTTTT
>NA|NA|TRBJ1-2|TRBV6-7
CASSCGNGYTF
TGTGCCAGCAGTTGCGGGAATGGCTACACCTTC
>NA|NA|TRBJ1-1|TRBV6-5
CASYGNTEAFF
TGTGCCTCCTACGGGAACACTGAAGCTTTCTTT
>NA|NA|TRBJ2-2|TRBV5-1
CASSLDPMAGELFF
TGCGCCAGCAGCTTGGACCCGATGGCCGGGGAGCTGTTTTTT
>NA|NA|TRBJ1-2|TRBV28
CASSPLRTYAYTF
TGTGCCAGCAGTCCCCTGCGGACATATGCCTACACCTTC
>NA|NA|TRBJ1-1|TRBV11-2
CASSLPSQGEAFF
TGTGCCAGCAGCTTACCGTCTCAGGGGGAAGCTTTCTTT
>NA|NA|TRBJ1-4|TRBV7-2
CASSLGQGSYGEKLFF
TGTGCCAGCAGCTTAGGGCAGGGGTCTTACGGTGAAAAACTGTTTTTT
>once|NA|TRBJ1-2|TRBV7-2
CASSLVGQGPYGYTF
TGTGCCAGCAGCTTAGTAGGGCAGGGCCCCTATGGCTACACCTTC
>NA|NA|TRBJ1-4|TRBV19
CASHRGNEKLFF
TGTGCCAGTCATAGGGGTAATGAAAAACTGTTTTTT
>NA|NA|TRBJ1-1|TRBV24-1
CATSDAWAGEAFF
TGTGCCACCAGTGATGCCTGGGCCGGTGAAGCTTTCTTT
>NA|NA|TRBJ1-5|TRBV2
CASRAGSGQPQHF
TGTGCCAGCAGGGCAGGGAGTGGCCAGCCCCAGCATTTT
>once|NA|TRBJ1-5|TRBV27
CASSLSTNQPQHF
TGTGCCAGCAGTTTATCGACCAATCAGCCCCAGCATTTT